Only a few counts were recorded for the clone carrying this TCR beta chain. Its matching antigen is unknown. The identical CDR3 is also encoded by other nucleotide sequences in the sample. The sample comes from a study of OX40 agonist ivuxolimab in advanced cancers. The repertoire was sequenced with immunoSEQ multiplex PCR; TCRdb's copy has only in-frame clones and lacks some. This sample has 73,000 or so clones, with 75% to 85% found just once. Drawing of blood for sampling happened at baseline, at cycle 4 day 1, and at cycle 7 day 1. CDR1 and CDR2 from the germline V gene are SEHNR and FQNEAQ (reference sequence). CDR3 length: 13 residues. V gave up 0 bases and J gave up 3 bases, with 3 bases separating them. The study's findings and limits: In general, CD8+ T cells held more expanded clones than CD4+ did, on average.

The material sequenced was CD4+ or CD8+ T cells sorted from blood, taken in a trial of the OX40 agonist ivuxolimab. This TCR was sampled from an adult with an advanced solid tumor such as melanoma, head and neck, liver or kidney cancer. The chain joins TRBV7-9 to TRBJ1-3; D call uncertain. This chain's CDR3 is CASSLAGGNTIYF. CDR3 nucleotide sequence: TGTGCCAGCAGCTTAGCGGGTGGAAACACCATATATTTT. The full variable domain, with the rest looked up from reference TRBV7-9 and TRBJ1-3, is DTGVSQNPRHKITKRGQNVTFRCDPISEHNRLYWYRQTLGQGPEFLTYFQNEAQLEKSRLLSDRFSAERPKGSFSTLEIQRTEQGDSAMYLCASSLAGGNTIYFGEGSWLTVV.